The source of this TCR beta chain is a study of resident and recirculating memory T cells in vitiligo (dated by TCRdb to about 2018). Concerning the study at large: The study took epidermis from shave biopsies of two lesional and two nonlesional sites, plus PBMCs, from each of a few stable vitiligo patients for TCR beta sequencing. Right before genomic DNA was extracted using the Qiagen DNeasy Blood & Tissue Kit, the samples were homogenized with no cell sorting step. The human TCR beta sequencing tested whether specific clones in lesional vitiligo skin differed from clones in nonlesional skin and blood. The paper's findings and limits, for the study overall: TCR sequences were not shared across biopsy sites or across patients, which suggests that different T cell clones infiltrate different lesions, a pattern described as private specificity. By overlap and correlation analysis, no significant repertoire overlap was shown between biopsies, even within a single patient, except for each lesion compared with itself. No single dominant TCR clone was found, and clonality differed from one vitiligo lesion to another. Mechanistic studies in the future are needed to assess how much the detected T cell clones and the human Trm pools versus Tcm pools each contribute.

With respect to this clone: The specificity of this receptor is unknown. Per-base quality was not reported, and no clone a single base away is much larger than it.

V is trimmed back by 2 bases and J by 6 bases, and the junction contains 8 bases that no gene match accounts for. Spanning cysteine to phenylalanine, the CDR3 consists of 15 amino acids. CDR3 DNA is the only sequence kept; it has 45 bases, read in frame from the first base. CDR1 and CDR2 were assigned from the germline V gene as MNHEY and SVGAGI. Vitiligo was considered stable when no change in lesions had been observed over the previous 6 months. To qualify as stable, patients additionally needed to show no confetti depigmentation, which is a clinical sign of active vitiligo. Patients who had been treated within the previous three months were excluded. PBMCs were isolated from heparinized blood by Ficoll density gradient centrifugation and were subsequently flash-frozen. TCR beta chains were amplified from genomic DNA using the immunoSEQ hsTCRB kit. The immunoSEQ service ran the sequencing of the TCR beta libraries on an Illumina MiSeq instrument. The published analysis was carried out like this. Analysis of the repertoire data was performed with the immunoSEQ Analyzer. TCRdb limited this immuneACCESS table to in-frame rearrangements with V and J called. A share of clones is missing; checked studies link under half to unresolved V genes, and the rest is unexplained. The V and J calls and clone size come from that table; D and trimming were worked out from the DNA. This sample comprises tens of thousands of clones, 92% of them detected only once. The top ten constitute approximately 4.7% of the sample.

This TCR was sampled from a male donor with vitiligo. The sample comprised blood. The chain couples TRBV6-5 to TRBJ2-7; 9 middle bases align to TRBD2. DNA sequence: TGTGCCAGCAGTTACATCGGGACTAGCCGGGGCGAGCAGTACTTC. The resulting protein is CASSYIGTSRGEQYF.